The source of this TCR beta chain is a study of OX40 agonist ivuxolimab in advanced cancers. With regard to this clone: Its antigen remains unknown.

V gave up 3 bases and J gave up 3 bases, with 9 bases separating them. CDR1 and CDR2 (germline): MNHGY, SVAAGI. CDR3 length: 14 residues. The data were produced by immunoSEQ multiplex PCR, yet TCRdb's version contains in-frame clones alone and is incomplete. This sample has some 14,000 clones, with more than 70% found just once. Study results and caveats: Partial responders receiving 0.1-3.0 mg/kg showed among the lowest clonal expansion.

The source is an adult with an advanced solid tumor such as melanoma, head and neck, liver or kidney cancer. The gene calls are TRBV6-9 and TRBJ1-5, with unresolved D. The input for sequencing was CD4+ or CD8+ T cells sorted from blood, taken in a trial of the OX40 agonist ivuxolimab. CDR3 in amino acids: CASSYSGANQPQHF. The DNA of the CDR3 is TGTGCCAGCAGTTACTCGGGCGCCAATCAGCCCCAGCATTTT.